The 5 T cell receptor beta chains in this list originate from one sample, sequenced in a study of early T cells in non-severe SARS-CoV-2 infection. TCRdb re-called the 5' RACE reads through MiXCR, storing one row per CDR3 protein. The table records 26,000 or so distinct CDR3 sequences, less than 7% of them present only once. Sequencing was carried out using whole blood. The source of these receptors is an adult who was a healthcare worker with PCR-confirmed SARS-CoV-2 infection or an uninfected control (not recorded which).

Within the sample, this clonotype is medium-sized (0.01 to 0.1%). This sequence joins TRBV6-5 and TRBJ1-1; D is uncertain. The CDR3 is 13 residues long. CDR1 is MNHEY, CDR2 SVGAGI, per germline. V was shortened by 0 bases and J by 4 bases, with 6 bases between the two germline ends. CDR3 sequence (DNA): TGTGCCAGCAGTTACTCGTCCAGCACTGAAGCTTTCTTT. It is translated as CASSYSSSTEAFF.

This clonotype was detected ten times or more. This chain connects TRBV19 to TRBJ1-2; D not certain. V was trimmed by 3 bases and J by 4 bases, leaving 12 bases between them. The CDR3 runs 14 residues. Germline CDR1 is LNHDA and CDR2 is SQIVND (reference sequence). CDR3 nucleotides: TGTGCCAGTAGTATTGTTCCGGGCAGCTATGGCTACACCTTC. The encoded protein is CASSIVPGSYGYTF.

The V gene is TRBV11-2, the J gene TRBJ2-7, with TRBD1 matching over 7 bases. Per germline, CDR1 SGHAT and CDR2 FQNNGV. The CDR3 contains 14 residues. The ends lost 0 bases at V and 2 bases at J; junction bases unmatched: 1. The CDR3 DNA reads as TGTGCCAGCAGCTTAGAGGGACAGCCCTACGAGCAGTACTTC. It yields the protein CASSLEGQPYEQYF.

This clonotype came up many times. Sequence at one end of the junction differs from germline and may be a read error. The genes are TRBV20-1 and TRBJ2-3, with 11 bases fitting TRBD2. There are 14 residues in the CDR3. Germline assignment: CDR1 DFQATT and CDR2 SNEGSKA (reference sequence). The CDR3 DNA is TGCAGTGTTAGACTAGCGGGGAACACAGATACGCAGTATTTT. Translating gives CSVRLAGNTDTQYF.

Many counts were recorded for this clonotype. The rearrangement uses TRBV6-1 and TRBJ1-5, with 8 nucleotides matching TRBD1. CDR3 length: 16 residues. Germline CDR1 reads MNHNS; CDR2 reads SASEGT. Losses at the gene ends were 6 bases for V and 2 bases for J; bases not matched to a gene: 9. The CDR3 spells CASRDRELRGNQPQHF. CDR3 nucleotides: TGTGCCAGCAGGGACAGGGAGCTTCGGGGCAATCAGCCCCAGCATTTT.